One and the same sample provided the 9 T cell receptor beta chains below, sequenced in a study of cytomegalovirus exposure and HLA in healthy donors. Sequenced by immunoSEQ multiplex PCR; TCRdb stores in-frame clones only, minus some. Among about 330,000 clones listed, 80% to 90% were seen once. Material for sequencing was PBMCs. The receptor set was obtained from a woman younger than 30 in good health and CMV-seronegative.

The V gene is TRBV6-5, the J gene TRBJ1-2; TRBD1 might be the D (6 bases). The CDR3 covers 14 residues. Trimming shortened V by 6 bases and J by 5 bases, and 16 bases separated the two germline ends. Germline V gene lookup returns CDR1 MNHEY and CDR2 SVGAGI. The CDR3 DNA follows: TGTGCCAGCAGGGCCGGGACACGCATGTATGGCTACACCTTC. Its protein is CASRAGTRMYGYTF.

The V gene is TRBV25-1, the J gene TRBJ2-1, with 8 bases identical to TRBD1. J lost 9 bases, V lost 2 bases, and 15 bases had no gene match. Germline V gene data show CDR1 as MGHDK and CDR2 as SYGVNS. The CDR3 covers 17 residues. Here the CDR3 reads CASSEKFLGQVGGEQFF. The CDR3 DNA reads TGTGCCAGCAGTGAAAAGTTTTTGGGACAGGTAGGGGGTGAGCAGTTCTTC.

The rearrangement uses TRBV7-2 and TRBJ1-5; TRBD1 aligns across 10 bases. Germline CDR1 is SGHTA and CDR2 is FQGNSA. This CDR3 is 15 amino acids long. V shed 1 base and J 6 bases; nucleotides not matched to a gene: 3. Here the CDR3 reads CASSLGQGARQPQHF. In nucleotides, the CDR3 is TGTGCCAGCAGCTTAGGACAGGGGGCGCGTCAGCCCCAGCATTTT.

The chain's CDR3 is CASSYSGLAGEYEQYF. In DNA, the CDR3 is TGTGCCAGCAGTTACTCAGGACTAGCGGGAGAATACGAGCAGTACTTC. The chain has TRBV6-5 and TRBJ2-7; TRBD2 agrees at 13 bases. This CDR3 region has 16 residues. With 0 bases clipped from V and 4 bases from J, the junction kept 3 bases outside the gene matches. CDR1 and CDR2 from the germline V gene are MNHEY and SVGAGI.

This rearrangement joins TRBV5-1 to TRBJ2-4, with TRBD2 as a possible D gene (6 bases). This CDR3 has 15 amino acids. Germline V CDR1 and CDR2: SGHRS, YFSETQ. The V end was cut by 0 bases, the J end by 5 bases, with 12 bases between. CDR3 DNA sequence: TGCGCCAGCAGCTTGGGTCCCAGGGAGGAAAACATTCAGTACTTC. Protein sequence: CASSLGPREENIQYF.

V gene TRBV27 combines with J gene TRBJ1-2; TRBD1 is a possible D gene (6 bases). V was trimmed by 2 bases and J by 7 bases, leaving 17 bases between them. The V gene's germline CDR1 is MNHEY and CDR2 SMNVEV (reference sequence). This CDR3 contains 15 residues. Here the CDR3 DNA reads TGTGCCAGCAGTTTACGCAAGGCACAGGGAAGTGGCTACACCTTC. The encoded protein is CASSLRKAQGSGYTF.

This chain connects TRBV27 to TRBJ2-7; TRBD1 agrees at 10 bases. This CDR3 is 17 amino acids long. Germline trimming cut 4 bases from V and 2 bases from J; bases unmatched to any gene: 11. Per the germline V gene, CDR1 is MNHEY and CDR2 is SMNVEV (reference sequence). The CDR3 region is CASSSWDRGYIPYEQYF. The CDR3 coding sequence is TGTGCCAGCAGTTCCTGGGACAGGGGTTACATTCCCTACGAGCAGTACTTC.

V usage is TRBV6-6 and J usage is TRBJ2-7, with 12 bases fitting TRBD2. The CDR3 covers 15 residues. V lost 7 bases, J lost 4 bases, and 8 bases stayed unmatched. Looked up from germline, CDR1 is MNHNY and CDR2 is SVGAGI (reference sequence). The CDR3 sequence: CASTTGLAGLYEQYF. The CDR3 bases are TGTGCCAGCACCACAGGACTAGCGGGATTGTACGAGCAGTACTTC.

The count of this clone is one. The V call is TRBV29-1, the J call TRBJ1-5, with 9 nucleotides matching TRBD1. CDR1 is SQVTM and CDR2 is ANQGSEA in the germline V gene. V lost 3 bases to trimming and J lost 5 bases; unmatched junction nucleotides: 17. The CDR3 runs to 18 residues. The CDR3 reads CSVDPSGQGSPADQPQHF. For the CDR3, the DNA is TGCAGCGTTGACCCTTCGGGACAGGGATCTCCGGCGGATCAGCCCCAGCATTTT.